The 10 T cell receptor delta chains reported below all come from one sample, sequenced in a study of Vδ1+ human thymocytes. Study conclusions and caveats: Thymic TRG and TRD repertoires appeared highly polyclonal.

Antigens of these TCRs are unknown. Extracted RNA was reverse transcribed into cDNA. Pooled V-gene forward primers with one constant-region reverse primer generated the CDR3 amplicons by multiplex PCR. TCRdb re-analyzed the multiplex PCR reads via CATT. The table has 45,000 to 75,000 delta-chain clones, around 16% seen once. The sample comprised Vdelta1+ gamma-delta thymocytes from the thymus. The subset is: FACS-sorted CD3+ TCRalphabeta- TCRVdelta1+ TCRVdelta2- thymocytes. These receptors were collected from a girl less than two years old who had congenital heart surgery.

This clone was seen only a few times. The genes are TRDV1 and TRDJ1; 8 positions agree with TRDD3. The CDR3 loop spans 21 amino acids. The V gene's germline CDR1 is TSWWSYY and CDR2 QGS. The junction had 18 bases not matched to a gene; V was cut back by 0 bases and J by 0 bases. The CDR3 nucleotides are TGTGCTCTTGGGGAACTAACTCCCCTACGCTCGGGGATACCGTACACCGATAAACTCATCTTT. Residues: CALGELTPLRSGIPYTDKLIF.

V and J are TRDV1 and TRDJ1, with 11 bases matching TRDD3. Looked up from germline, CDR1 is TSWWSYY and CDR2 is QGS. V dropped 4 bases and J dropped 2; count of bases not matched to a gene: 6. The CDR3 extends over 16 amino acids. The CDR3: CALGVLGDIKTDKLIF. CDR3 DNA sequence: TGTGCTCTTGGGGTACTGGGGGATATTAAAACCGATAAACTCATCTTT.

V usage is TRDV1 and J usage is TRDJ1; 13 bases match TRDD3. V shed 2 bases and J 8 bases; nucleotides not matched to a gene: 11. This CDR3 region has 17 residues. The germline V gene encodes CDR1 TSWWSYY and CDR2 QGS. CDR3: CALGEDWTGGYGGKLIF. The CDR3 DNA reads as TGTGCTCTTGGGGAAGACTGGACTGGGGGATACGGGGGAAAACTCATCTTT.

This clone came up a few times. J is TRDJ1 and V is TRDV1, with TRDD2 identical over 9 bases. Germline V gene data show CDR1 as TSWWSYY and CDR2 as QGS. The V gene end was trimmed by 3 bases and the J gene end by 4 bases; junction bases not matched to a gene: 24. The CDR3 contains 21 residues. Here the CDR3 DNA reads TGTGCTCTTGGGGACCCAGGCCTTCCTACGTCTAGGGGGGACACAAGCGATAAACTCATCTTT. This sequence encodes CALGDPGLPTSRGDTSDKLIF.

The chain has TRDV1 and TRDJ1, with 9 bases lining up with TRDD3. Germline V gives CDR1 TSWWSYY, CDR2 QGS. With 0 bases clipped from V and 4 bases from J, the junction kept 21 bases outside the gene matches. CDR3 length equals 21 residues. The DNA for the CDR3 is TGTGCTCTTGGGGAACTTCCTCCCTGGGGGATTGTTACTTGGCAGGGCGATAAACTCATCTTT. Residues: CALGELPPWGIVTWQGDKLIF.

For this clone: One end of the junction does not line up with germline, which may come from a read error. The chain uses TRDV1 and TRDJ1, with TRDD3 matching 11 bases. This CDR3 spans 20 amino acids. Germline V gene data show CDR1 as TSWWSYY and CDR2 as QGS. The CDR3 here is CALGELGPPERPGGYNKLIF. CDR3 DNA: TGTGCTCTTGGGGAACTCGGTCCTCCCGAACGGCCTGGGGGATACAATAAGCTCATCTTT.

J is TRDJ1 and V is TRDV1; TRDD3 aligns across 7 bases. Trimming removed 2 bases from V and 5 bases from J; junction bases left unmatched: 8. The germline V gene has CDR1 TSWWSYY and CDR2 QGS. The CDR3 runs to 15 residues. CDR3 protein: CALGEDGGSRDKLIF. The CDR3 DNA sequence: TGTGCTCTTGGGGAAGACGGGGGATCGCGGGATAAACTCATCTTT.

This chain links TRDV1 with TRDJ1, with 12 bases lining up with TRDD3. The CDR3 is made up of 26 amino acids. The germline CDR1 and CDR2 sequences are TSWWSYY and QGS. V was clipped by 0 bases and J by 0 bases; unmatched bases: 29. CDR3 DNA: TGTGCTCTTGGGGAACTCACCAATTCCCTACGGTGGGGAACTGGGGGATACCCCTGGTACACCGATAAACTCATCTTT. It yields the protein CALGELTNSLRWGTGGYPWYTDKLIF.

This clone was seen only a few times. The chain joins TRDV2 to TRDJ1; no clear D. The CDR3 runs 19 residues. Germline V gives CDR1 GEAIGNYY, CDR2 EKD. V gave up 0 bases and J gave up 0 bases, with 22 bases separating them. Written as DNA, the CDR3 is TGTGCCTGTGACACCGGTCGTGGCGCGCGGACGATTTACACCGATAAACTCATCTTT. It is translated as CACDTGRGARTIYTDKLIF.

The V call is TRDV1, the J call TRDJ1; 10 bases are a match to TRDD3. J gave up 0 bases and V 5 bases, and 18 bases lay outside the gene matches. The CDR3 has 20 residues. The germline V gene has CDR1 TSWWSYY and CDR2 QGS. CDR3 region: CALGKKMWTGGFRYTDKLIF. The CDR3 nucleotides are TGTGCTCTTGGGAAGAAAATGTGGACTGGGGGATTCCGGTACACCGATAAACTCATCTTT.